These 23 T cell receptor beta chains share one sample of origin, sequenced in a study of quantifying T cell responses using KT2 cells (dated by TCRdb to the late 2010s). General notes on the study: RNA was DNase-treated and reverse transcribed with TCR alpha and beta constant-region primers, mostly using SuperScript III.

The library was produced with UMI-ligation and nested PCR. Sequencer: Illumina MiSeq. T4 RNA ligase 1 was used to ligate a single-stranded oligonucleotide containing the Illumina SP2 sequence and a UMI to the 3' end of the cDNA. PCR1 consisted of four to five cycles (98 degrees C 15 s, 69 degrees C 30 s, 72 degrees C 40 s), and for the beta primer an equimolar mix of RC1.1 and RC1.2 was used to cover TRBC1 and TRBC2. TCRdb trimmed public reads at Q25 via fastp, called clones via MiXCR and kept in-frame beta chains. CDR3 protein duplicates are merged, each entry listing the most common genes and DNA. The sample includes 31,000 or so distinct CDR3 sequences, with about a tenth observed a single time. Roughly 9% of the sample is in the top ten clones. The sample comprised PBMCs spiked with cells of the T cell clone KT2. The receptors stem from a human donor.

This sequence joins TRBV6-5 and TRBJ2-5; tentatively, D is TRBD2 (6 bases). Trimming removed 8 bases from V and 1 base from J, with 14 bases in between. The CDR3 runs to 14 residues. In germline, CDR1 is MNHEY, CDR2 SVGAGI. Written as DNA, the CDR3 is TGTGCCAGCGGGGGGACTGGCCCCCAAGAGACCCAGTACTTC. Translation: CASGGTGPQETQYF.

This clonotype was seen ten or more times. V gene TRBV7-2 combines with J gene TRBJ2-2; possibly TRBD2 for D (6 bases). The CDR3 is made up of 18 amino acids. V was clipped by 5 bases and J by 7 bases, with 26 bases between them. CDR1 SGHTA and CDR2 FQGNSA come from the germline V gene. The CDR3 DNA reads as TGTGCCAGCAGCCCGCTGGTGACGGGACGCGGGATTGGCGGGGAGCTGTTTTTT. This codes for CASSPLVTGRGIGGELFF.

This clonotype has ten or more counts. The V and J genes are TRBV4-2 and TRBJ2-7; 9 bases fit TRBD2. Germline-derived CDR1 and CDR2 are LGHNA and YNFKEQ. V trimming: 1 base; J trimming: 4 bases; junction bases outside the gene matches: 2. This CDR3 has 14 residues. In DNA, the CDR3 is TGTGCCAGCAGCCAAGCTAGCGGGGTATACGAGCAGTACTTC. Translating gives CASSQASGVYEQYF.

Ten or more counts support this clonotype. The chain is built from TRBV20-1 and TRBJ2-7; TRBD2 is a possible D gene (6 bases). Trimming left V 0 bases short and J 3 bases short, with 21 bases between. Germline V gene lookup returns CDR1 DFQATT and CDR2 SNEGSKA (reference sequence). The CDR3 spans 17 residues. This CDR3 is CSARDPNLRDSLYEQYF. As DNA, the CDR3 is TGCAGTGCTAGAGATCCCAATCTCCGGGACTCTCTCTACGAGCAGTACTTC.

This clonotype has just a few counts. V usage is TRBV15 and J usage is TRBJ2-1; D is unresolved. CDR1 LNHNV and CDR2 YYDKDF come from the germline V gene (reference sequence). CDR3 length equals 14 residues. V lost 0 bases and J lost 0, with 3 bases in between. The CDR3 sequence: CATSRDPSYNEQFF. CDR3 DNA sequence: TGTGCCACCAGCAGAGACCCCTCCTACAATGAGCAGTTCTTC.

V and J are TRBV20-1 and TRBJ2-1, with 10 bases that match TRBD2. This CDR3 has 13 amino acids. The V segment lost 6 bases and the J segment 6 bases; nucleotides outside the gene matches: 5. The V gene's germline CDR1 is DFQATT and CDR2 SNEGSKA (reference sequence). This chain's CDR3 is CSASGRAFNEQFF. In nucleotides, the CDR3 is TGCAGTGCGAGCGGGAGGGCCTTCAATGAGCAGTTCTTC.

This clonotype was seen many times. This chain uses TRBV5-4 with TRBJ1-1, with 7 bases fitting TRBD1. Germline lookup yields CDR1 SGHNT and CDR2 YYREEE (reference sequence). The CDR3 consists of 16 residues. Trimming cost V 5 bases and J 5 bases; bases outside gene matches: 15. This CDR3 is CASSADLGGQGTEAFF. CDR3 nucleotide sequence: TGTGCCAGCAGTGCGGACCTAGGGGGCCAGGGGACTGAAGCTTTCTTT.

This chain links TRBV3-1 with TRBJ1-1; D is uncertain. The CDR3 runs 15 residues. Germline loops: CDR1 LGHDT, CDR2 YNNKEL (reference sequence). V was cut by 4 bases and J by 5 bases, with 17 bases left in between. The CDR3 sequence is CASSPTDLGNTEAFF. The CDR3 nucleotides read TGTGCCAGCAGCCCGACGGACCTTGGGAATACTGAAGCTTTCTTT.

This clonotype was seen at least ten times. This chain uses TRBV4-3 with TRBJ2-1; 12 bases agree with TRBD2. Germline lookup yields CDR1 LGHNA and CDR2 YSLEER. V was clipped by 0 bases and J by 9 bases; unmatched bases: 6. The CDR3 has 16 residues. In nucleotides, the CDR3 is TGCGCCAGCAGCCAAGACTATCTAGCGGGAGGGGGTGAGCAGTTCTTC. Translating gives CASSQDYLAGGGEQFF.

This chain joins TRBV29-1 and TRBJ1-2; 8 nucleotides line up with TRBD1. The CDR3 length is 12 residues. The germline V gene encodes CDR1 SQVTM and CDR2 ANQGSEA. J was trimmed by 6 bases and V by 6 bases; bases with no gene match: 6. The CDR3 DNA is TGCAGCGTCGGAGTACAGGGGGATGGCTACACCTTC. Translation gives CSVGVQGDGYTF.

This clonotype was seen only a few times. CDR3 sequence reads: CASSPGGGYNTEAFF. CDR3 in DNA: TGTGCCAGCAGTCCCGGCGGAGGCTATAACACTGAAGCTTTCTTT. The rearrangement uses TRBV12-3 or TRBV12-4 and TRBJ1-1; D gene ambiguous. The CDR3 consists of 15 residues. V lost 5 bases to trimming and J lost 2 bases, with 15 bases between them.

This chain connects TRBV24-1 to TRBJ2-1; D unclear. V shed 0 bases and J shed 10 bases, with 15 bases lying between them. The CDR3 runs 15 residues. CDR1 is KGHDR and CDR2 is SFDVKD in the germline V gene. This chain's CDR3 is CATSDLHGSSIEQFF. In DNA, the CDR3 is TGTGCCACCAGTGATTTGCACGGCTCCTCTATCGAGCAGTTCTTC.

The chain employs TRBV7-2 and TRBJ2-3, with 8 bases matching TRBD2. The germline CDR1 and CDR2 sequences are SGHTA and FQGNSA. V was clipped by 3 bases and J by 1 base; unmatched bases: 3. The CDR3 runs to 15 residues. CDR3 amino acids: CASSFSGGGTDTQYF. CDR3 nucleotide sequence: TGTGCCAGCAGCTTCAGCGGGGGAGGCACAGATACGCAGTATTTT.

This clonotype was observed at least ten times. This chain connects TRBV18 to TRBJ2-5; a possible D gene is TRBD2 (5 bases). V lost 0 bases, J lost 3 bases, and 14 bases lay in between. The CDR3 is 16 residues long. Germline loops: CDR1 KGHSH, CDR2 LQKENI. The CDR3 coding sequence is TGTGCCAGCTCACCACCGGGAGCCCTGTCGAAAGAGACCCAGTACTTC. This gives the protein CASSPPGALSKETQYF.

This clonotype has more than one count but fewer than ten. The CDR3 sequence is CASSSKSGEWRETQYF. Written as DNA, the CDR3 is TGTGCCAGCAGCTCCAAATCAGGGGAGTGGAGAGAGACCCAGTACTTC. The V and J genes are TRBV7-9 and TRBJ2-5; D is perhaps TRBD1 (6 bases). Trimming removed 4 bases from V and 4 bases from J, with 19 bases in between. In germline, CDR1 is SEHNR, CDR2 FQNEAQ (reference sequence). The CDR3 totals 16 residues.

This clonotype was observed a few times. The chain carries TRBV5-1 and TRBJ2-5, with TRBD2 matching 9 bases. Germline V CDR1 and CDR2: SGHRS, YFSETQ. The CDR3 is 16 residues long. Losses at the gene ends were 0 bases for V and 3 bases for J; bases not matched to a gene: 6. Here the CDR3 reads CASSLAIAGAKETQYF. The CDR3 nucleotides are TGCGCCAGCAGCTTGGCCATAGCGGGGGCCAAAGAGACCCAGTACTTC.

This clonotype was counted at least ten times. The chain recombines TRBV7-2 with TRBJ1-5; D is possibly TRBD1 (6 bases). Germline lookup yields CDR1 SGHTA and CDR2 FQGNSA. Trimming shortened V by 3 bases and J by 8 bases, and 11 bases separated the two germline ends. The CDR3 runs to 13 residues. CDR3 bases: TGTGCCAGCAGCTTTTCAGGGACAAAGCCCCAGCATTTT. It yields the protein CASSFSGTKPQHF.

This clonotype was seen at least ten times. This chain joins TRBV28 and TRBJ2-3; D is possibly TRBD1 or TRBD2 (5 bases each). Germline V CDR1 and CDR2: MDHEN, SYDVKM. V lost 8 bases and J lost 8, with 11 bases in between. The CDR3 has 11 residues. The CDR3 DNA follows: TGTGCCAGCGGGGACGGTGGTACGCAGTATTTT. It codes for CASGDGGTQYF.

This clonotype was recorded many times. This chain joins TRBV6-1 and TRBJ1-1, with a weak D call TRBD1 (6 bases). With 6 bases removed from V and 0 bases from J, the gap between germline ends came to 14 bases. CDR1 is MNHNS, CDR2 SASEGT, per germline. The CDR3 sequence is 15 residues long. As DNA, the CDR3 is TGTGCCAGCAGACAGGGAATCTCCATGAACACTGAAGCTTTCTTT. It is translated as CASRQGISMNTEAFF.

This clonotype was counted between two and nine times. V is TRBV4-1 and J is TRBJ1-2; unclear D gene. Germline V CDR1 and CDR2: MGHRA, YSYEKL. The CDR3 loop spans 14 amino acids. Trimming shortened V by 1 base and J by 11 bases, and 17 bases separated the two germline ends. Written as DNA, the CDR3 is TGCGCCAGCAGCCAAGCCAGACTGTCGCCCAAGTACACCTTC. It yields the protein CASSQARLSPKYTF.

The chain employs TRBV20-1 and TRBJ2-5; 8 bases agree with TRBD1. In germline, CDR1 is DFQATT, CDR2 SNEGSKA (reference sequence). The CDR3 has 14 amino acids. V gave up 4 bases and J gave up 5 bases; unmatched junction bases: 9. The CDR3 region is CSATDRGVWETQYF. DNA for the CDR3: TGCAGTGCTACCGACAGGGGAGTGTGGGAGACCCAGTACTTC.

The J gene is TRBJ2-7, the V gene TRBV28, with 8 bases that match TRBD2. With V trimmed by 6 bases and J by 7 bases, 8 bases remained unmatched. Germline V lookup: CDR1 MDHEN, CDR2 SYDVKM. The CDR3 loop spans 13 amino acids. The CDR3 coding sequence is TGTGCCAGCAGAGGGACTAGGCCTATGGAGCAGTACTTC. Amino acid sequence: CASRGTRPMEQYF. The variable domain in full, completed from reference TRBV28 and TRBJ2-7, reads DVKVTQSSRYLVKRTGEKVFLECVQDMDHENMFWYRQDPGLGLRLIYFSYDVKMKEKGDIPEGYSVSREKKERFSLILESASTNQTSMYLCASRGTRPMEQYFGPGTRLTVT.

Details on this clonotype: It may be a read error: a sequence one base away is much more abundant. The DNA of the CDR3 is TGTGCCAGCAGCTTAGTGGGCGGGGGCGATGGCTACAACTTC. Its protein product is CASSLVGGGDGYNF. J is TRBJ1-2 and V is TRBV7-9; a possible D gene is TRBD1 (6 bases). The CDR3 is 14 amino acids. Germline V CDR1 and CDR2: SEHNR, FQNEAQ (reference sequence).